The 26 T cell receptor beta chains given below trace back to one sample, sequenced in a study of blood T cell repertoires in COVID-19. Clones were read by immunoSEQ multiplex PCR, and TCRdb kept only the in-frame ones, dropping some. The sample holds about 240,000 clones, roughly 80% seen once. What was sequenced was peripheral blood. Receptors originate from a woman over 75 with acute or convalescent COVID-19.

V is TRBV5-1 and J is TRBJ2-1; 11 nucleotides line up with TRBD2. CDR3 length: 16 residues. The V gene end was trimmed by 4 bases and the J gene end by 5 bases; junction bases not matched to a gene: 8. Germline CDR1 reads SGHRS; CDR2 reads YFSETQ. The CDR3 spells CASSLTSGGMNNEQFF. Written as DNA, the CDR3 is TGCGCCAGCAGCCTTACTAGCGGGGGAATGAACAATGAGCAGTTCTTC. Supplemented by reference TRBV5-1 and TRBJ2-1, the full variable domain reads KAGVTQTPRYLIKTRGQQVTLSCSPISGHRSVSWYQQTPGQGLQFLFEYFSETQRNKGNFPGRFSGRQFSNSRSEMNVSTLELGDSALYLCASSLTSGGMNNEQFFGPGTRLTVL.

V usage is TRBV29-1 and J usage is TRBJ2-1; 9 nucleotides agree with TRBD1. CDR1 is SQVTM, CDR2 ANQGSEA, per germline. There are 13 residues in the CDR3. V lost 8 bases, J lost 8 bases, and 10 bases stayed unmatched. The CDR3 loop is CSISGQGVDEQFF. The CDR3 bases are TGCAGCATATCGGGACAGGGTGTTGATGAGCAGTTCTTC.

CDR3 bases: TGTGCCAGCAGTGGGGCCAGGGCGGGGGGACCCGTGGAGACCCAGTACTTC. This translates into CASSGARAGGPVETQYF. The chain has TRBV27 and TRBJ2-5; 8 nucleotides align to TRBD2. The J segment lost 5 bases and the V segment lost 5 bases, leaving 16 bases of the junction unmatched. CDR3 length: 17 amino acids. Germline assignment: CDR1 MNHEY and CDR2 SMNVEV (reference sequence).

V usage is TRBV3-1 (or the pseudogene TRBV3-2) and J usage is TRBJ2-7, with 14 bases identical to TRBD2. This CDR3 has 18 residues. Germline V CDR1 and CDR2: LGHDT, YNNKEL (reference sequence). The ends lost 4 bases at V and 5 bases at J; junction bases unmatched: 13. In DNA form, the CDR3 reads TGTGCCAGCAGCCCGCCCGGGACTAGCGGGGGAAAACGCCACGAGCAGTACTTC. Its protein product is CASSPPGTSGGKRHEQYF.

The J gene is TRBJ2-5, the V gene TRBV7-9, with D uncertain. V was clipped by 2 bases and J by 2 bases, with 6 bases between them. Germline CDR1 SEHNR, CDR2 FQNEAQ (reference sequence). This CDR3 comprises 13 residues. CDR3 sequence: CASSLFTQETQYF. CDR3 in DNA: TGTGCCAGCAGCTTATTCACTCAAGAGACCCAGTACTTC.

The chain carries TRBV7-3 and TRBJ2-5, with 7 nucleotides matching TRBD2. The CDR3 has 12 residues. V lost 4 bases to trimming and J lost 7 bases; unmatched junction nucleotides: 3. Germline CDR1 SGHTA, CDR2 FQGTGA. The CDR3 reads CASSSPGGTQYF. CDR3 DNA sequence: TGTGCCAGCAGCTCCCCGGGGGGGACCCAGTACTTC.

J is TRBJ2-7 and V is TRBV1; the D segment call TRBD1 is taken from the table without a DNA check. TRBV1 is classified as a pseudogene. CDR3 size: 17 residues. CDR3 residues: CTSSQEQGQGRVYEQYF. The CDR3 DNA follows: TGCACCAGCAGCCAAGAGCAGGGACAGGGGAGGGTCTACGAGCAGTACTTC.

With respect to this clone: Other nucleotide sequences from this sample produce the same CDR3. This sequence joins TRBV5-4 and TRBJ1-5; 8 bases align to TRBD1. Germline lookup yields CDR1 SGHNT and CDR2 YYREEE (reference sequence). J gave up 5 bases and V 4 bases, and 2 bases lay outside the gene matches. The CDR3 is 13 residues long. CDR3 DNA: TGTGCCAGCAGCCTGGACAGGGATCAGCCCCAGCATTTT. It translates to CASSLDRDQPQHF.

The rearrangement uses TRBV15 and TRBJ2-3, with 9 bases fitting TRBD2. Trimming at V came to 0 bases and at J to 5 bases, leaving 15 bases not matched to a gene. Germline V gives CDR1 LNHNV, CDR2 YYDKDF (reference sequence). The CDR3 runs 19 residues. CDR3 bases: TGTGCCACCAGCAGAGATAGGCGACGGCTAGCGGGGACCGAAGATACGCAGTATTTT. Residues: CATSRDRRRLAGTEDTQYF.

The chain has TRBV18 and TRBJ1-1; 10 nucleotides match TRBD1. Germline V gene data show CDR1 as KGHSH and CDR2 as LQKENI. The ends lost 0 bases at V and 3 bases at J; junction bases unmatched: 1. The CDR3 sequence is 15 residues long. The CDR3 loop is CASSPPGQGYTEAFF. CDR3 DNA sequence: TGTGCCAGCTCACCACCGGGACAGGGGTACACTGAAGCTTTCTTT.

This chain's CDR3 is CASSQGGRGNNQPQHF. The DNA of the CDR3 is TGTGCCAGCAGCCAAGGAGGACGGGGTAACAATCAGCCCCAGCATTTT. This chain uses TRBV3-1 (or the pseudogene TRBV3-2) with TRBJ1-5; D call uncertain. The V end lost 1 base, the J end lost 3 bases, and 13 bases lay between the germline ends. The CDR3 runs to 16 residues. Per the germline V gene, CDR1 is LGHDT and CDR2 is YNNKEL (reference sequence).

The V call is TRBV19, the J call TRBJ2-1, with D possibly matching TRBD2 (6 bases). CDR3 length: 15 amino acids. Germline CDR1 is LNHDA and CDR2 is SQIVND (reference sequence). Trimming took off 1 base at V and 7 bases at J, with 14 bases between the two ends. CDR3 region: CASSIVRGGGNEQFF. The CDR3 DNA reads TGTGCCAGTAGTATAGTGAGGGGAGGCGGGAATGAGCAGTTCTTC. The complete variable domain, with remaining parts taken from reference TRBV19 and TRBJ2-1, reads DGGITQSPKYLFRKEGQNVTLSCEQNLNHDAMYWYRQDPGQGLRLIYYSQIVNDFQKGDIAEGYSVSREKKESFPLTVTSAQKNPTAFYLCASSIVRGGGNEQFFGPGTRLTVL.

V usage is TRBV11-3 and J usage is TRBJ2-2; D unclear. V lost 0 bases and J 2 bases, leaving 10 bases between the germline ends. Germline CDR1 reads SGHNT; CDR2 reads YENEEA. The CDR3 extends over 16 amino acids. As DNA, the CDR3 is TGTGCCAGCAGCTTAGACGGAGTGGGTAACACCGGGGAGCTGTTTTTT. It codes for CASSLDGVGNTGELFF. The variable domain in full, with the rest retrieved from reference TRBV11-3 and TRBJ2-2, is EAGVVQSPRYKIIEKKQPVAFWCNPISGHNTLYWYLQNLGQGPELLIRYENEEAVDDSQLPKDRFSAERLKGVDSTLKIQPAELGDSAVYLCASSLDGVGNTGELFFGEGSRLTVL.

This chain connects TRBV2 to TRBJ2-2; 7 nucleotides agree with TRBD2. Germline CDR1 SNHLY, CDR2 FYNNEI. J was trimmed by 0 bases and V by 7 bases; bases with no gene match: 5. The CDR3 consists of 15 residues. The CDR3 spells CASMAGLANTGELFF. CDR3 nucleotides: TGTGCCAGCATGGCAGGACTAGCGAACACCGGGGAGCTGTTTTTT.

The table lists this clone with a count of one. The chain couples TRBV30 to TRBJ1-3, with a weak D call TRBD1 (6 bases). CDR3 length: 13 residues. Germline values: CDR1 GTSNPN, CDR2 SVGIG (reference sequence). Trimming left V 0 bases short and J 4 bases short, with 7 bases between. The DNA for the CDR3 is TGTGCCTGGAGTGTACAGGGAGGAAACACCATATATTTT. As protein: CAWSVQGGNTIYF.

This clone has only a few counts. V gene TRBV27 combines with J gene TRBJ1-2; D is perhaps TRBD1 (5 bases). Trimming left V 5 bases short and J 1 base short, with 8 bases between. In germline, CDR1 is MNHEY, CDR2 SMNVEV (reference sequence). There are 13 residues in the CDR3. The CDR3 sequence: CASSEGLNYGYTF. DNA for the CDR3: TGTGCCAGCAGTGAGGGACTTAACTATGGCTACACCTTC.

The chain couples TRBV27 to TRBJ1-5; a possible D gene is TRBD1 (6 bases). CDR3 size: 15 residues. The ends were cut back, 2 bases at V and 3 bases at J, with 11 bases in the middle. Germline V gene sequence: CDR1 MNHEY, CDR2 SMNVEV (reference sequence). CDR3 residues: CASSLGQPPNQPQHF. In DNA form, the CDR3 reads TGTGCCAGCAGTTTAGGACAGCCCCCCAATCAGCCCCAGCATTTT.

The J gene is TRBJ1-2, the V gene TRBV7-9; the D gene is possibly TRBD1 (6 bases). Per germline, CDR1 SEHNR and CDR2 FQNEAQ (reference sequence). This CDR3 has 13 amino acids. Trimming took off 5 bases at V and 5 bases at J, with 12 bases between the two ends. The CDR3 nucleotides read TGTGCCAGCAGCCCAACAGGGTTTTATGGCTACACCTTC. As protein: CASSPTGFYGYTF.

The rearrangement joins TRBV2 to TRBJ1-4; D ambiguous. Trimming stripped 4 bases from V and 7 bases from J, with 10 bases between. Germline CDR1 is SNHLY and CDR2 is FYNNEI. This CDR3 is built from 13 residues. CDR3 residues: CASSAARVEKLFF. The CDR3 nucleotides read TGTGCCAGCAGTGCCGCACGGGTTGAAAAACTGTTTTTT.

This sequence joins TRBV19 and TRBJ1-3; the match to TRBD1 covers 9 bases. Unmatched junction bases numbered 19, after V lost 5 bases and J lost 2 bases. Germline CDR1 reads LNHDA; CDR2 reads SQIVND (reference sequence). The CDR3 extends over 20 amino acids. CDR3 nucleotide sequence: TGTGCCAGTAGTCGATCCGGGACAGGGATTTGGGCGCGTGCTGGAAACACCATATATTTT. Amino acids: CASSRSGTGIWARAGNTIYF.

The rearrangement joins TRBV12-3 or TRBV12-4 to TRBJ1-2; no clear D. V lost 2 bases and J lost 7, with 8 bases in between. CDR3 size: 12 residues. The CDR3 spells CASSLLGGGYTF. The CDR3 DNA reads TGTGCCAGCAGTTTACTCGGCGGTGGCTACACCTTC.

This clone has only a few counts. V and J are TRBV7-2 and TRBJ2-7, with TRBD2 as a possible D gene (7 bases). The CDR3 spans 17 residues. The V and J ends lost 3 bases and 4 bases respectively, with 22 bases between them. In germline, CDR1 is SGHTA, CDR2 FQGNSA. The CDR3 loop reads CASSFPGGGGREYEQYF. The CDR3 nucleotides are TGTGCCAGCAGCTTCCCGGGAGGAGGGGGGCGAGAGTACGAGCAGTACTTC.

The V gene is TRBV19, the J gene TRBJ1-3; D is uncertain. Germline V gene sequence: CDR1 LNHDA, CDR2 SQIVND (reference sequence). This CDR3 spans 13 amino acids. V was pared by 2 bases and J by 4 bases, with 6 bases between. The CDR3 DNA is TGTGCCAGTAGTATACTATCCGGAAACACCATATATTTT. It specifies CASSILSGNTIYF.

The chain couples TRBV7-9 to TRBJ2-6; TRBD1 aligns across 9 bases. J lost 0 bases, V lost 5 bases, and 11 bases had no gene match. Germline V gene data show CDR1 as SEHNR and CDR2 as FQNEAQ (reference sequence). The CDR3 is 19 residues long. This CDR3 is CASSDRTGAASSGANVLTF. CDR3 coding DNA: TGTGCCAGCAGCGACCGGACAGGGGCCGCCAGCTCTGGGGCCAACGTCCTGACTTTC.

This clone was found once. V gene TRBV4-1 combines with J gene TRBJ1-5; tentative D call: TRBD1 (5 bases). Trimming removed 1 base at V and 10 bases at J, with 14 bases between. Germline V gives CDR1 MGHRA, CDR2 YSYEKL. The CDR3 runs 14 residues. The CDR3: CASSQVGGEEPQHF. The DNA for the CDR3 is TGCGCCAGCAGCCAAGTGGGGGGTGAGGAACCCCAGCATTTT.

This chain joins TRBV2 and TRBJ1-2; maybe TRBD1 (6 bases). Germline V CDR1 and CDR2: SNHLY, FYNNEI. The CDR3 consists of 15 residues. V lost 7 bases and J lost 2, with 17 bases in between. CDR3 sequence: CASKVGDNANYGYTF. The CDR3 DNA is TGTGCCAGCAAAGTAGGGGACAACGCCAACTATGGCTACACCTTC.